This TCR beta chain was sequenced in a study of tumor and adjacent non-tumor tissue in lung cancer. Three rounds of nested PCR, following a modified ARM-PCR protocol, produced the TCRbeta library. TCRdb used MiXCR to reprocess the multiplex PCR reads, holding one entry per CDR3 protein. There are about 75,000 distinct CDR3 sequences in the sample; more than 60% occur only once, and approximately 12% lies in the top ten. CDR3 length: 16 residues. Germline lookup yields CDR1 MDHEN and CDR2 SYDVKM. Trimming took off 6 bases at V and 3 bases at J, with 18 bases between the two ends. This clonotype was observed many times. This sample's RNA came from whole unsorted tissue.

The clonotype originates from a woman aged 50 to 60 with non-small cell lung cancer. The sample taken for sequencing was lung tumor tissue. The genes are TRBV28 and TRBJ2-1, with D possibly matching TRBD2 (5 bases). In DNA, the CDR3 is TGTGCCAGCAGCCGACGGACTTCCGAGCTCTACAATGAGCAGTTCTTC. Its protein product is CASSRRTSELYNEQFF.